This TCR beta chain was recorded in a study of shared clonotypes between healthy human individuals. Genomic DNA per cell subset filled all wells of several immunoSEQ plates. The repertoire was sequenced with immunoSEQ multiplex PCR; TCRdb's copy has only in-frame clones and lacks some. This table has about 2 million clones, 90% to 95% appearing once. Findings and caveats of the study: A handful of donors showed sharing of roughly 5% of naive CD4 clonotypes. It was expected that sequencing depth would affect clonotype sharing among donors.

This clone came up a few times. Its specificity is unknown. This CDR3 has 14 amino acids. The V gene's germline CDR1 is LNHDA and CDR2 SQIVND (reference sequence). V shed 6 bases and J shed 2 bases, with 13 bases lying between them. The sequence came from a man between 18 and 29 years old in good health. Sequenced sample: naive CD4+ T cells sorted from blood. Subset of the sample: CD45RA+ positively selected. The rearrangement links TRBV19 to TRBJ1-2; D gene uncertain. CDR3 coding DNA: TGTGCCAGTAGCCCCTATGTGCAGAACTATGGCTACACCTTC. Amino acid sequence: CASSPYVQNYGYTF.